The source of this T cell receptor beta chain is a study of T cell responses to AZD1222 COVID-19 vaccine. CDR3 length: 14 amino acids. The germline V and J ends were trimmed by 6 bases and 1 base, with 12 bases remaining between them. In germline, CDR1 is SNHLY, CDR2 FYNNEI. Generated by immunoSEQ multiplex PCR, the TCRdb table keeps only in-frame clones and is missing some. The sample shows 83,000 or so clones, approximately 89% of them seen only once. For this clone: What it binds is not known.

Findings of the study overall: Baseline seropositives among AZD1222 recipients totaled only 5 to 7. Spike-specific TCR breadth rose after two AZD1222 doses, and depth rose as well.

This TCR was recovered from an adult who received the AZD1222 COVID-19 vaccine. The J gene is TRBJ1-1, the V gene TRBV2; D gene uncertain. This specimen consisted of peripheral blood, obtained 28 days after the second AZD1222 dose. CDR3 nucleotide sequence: TGTGCCAGCAGCCGTGACGGGAGGAACACTGAAGCTTTCTTT. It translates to CASSRDGRNTEAFF.